The 25 T cell receptor beta chains below come from one sample, sequenced in a study of control samples from healthy donors and cancer patients. TCRdb's table, derived via immunoSEQ multiplex PCR, lists solely in-frame clones and lacks some. The profile shows fewer than 45,000 clones, around 90% of them singletons. The sample was PBMCs. The receptor source for this set is a middle-aged woman with head and neck cancer.

J is TRBJ1-4 and V is TRBV4-1; no reliable D call. V lost 0 bases and J lost 3, with 8 bases in between. Germline V CDR1 and CDR2: MGHRA, YSYEKL. The CDR3 length is 15 residues. CDR3 residues: CASSQESLPNEKLFF. Written as DNA, the CDR3 is TGCGCCAGCAGCCAAGAGTCTCTGCCTAATGAAAAACTGTTTTTT.

The CDR3 DNA reads as TGTGCCAGCAGTTACTCCCAACGACAAGTCAATCAGCCCCAGCATTTT. Its translation is CASSYSQRQVNQPQHF. V gene TRBV6-5 combines with J gene TRBJ1-5; D is undetermined. The ends were cut back, 0 bases at V and 3 bases at J, with 12 bases in the middle. The CDR3 spans 16 residues. CDR1 and CDR2 (germline): MNHEY, SVGAGI.

The chain links TRBV7-9 to TRBJ1-1; 7 positions match TRBD1. Per germline, CDR1 SEHNR and CDR2 FQNEAQ (reference sequence). J lost 2 bases, V lost 5 bases, and 8 bases had no gene match. This CDR3 is 15 amino acids long. This chain's CDR3 is CASSAYRDSNTEAFF. CDR3 bases: TGTGCCAGCAGCGCATACCGGGACAGCAACACTGAAGCTTTCTTT. Using reference TRBV7-9 and TRBJ1-1 for the parts outside the CDR3, the full variable domain is DTGVSQNPRHKITKRGQNVTFRCDPISEHNRLYWYRQTLGQGPEFLTYFQNEAQLEKSRLLSDRFSAERPKGSFSTLEIQRTEQGDSAMYLCASSAYRDSNTEAFFGQGTRLTVV.

V usage is TRBV4-1 and J usage is TRBJ1-2; D unclear. Germline V CDR1 and CDR2: MGHRA, YSYEKL. The CDR3 sequence is 13 residues long. Trimming took off 1 base at V and 5 bases at J, with 8 bases between the two ends. The CDR3, as DNA: TGCGCCAGCAGCCAAGGAGACGCTTATGGCTACACCTTC. It encodes CASSQGDAYGYTF.

The genes are TRBV7-9 and TRBJ2-3; D not resolved. This CDR3 comprises 13 residues. Germline lookup yields CDR1 SEHNR and CDR2 FQNEAQ (reference sequence). Trimming took 5 bases from V and 8 from J, leaving 14 bases between them. CDR3 residues: CASSPRLDGTQYF. The CDR3, as DNA: TGTGCCAGCAGCCCCCGACTCGACGGTACGCAGTATTTT.

This chain connects TRBV9 to TRBJ2-5, with 7 bases fitting TRBD1. V lost 4 bases to trimming and J lost 0 bases; unmatched junction nucleotides: 6. Germline CDR1 reads SGDLS; CDR2 reads YYNGEE. This CDR3 spans 15 amino acids. CDR3 amino acids: CASSPRGQNQETQYF. Here the CDR3 DNA reads TGTGCCAGCAGCCCACGGGGACAGAACCAAGAGACCCAGTACTTC.

The chain carries TRBV3-1 (or the pseudogene TRBV3-2) and TRBJ1-6; D is possibly TRBD1 (6 bases). This CDR3 region has 15 residues. Germline V CDR1 and CDR2: LGHDT, YNNKEL (reference sequence). Trimming took 1 base from V and 9 from J, leaving 13 bases between them. CDR3 DNA: TGTGCCAGCAGCCAAGGGGGGGCGGGGCGTTCACCCCTCCACTTT. Its translation is CASSQGGAGRSPLHF.

The chain recombines TRBV6-5 with TRBJ1-2, with D perhaps matching TRBD1 (6 bases). This CDR3 contains 13 residues. V lost 6 bases, J lost 1 base, and 9 bases lay in between. Germline V gives CDR1 MNHEY, CDR2 SVGAGI. CDR3 sequence reads: CASRQGHNYGYTF. In DNA, the CDR3 is TGTGCCAGCAGACAGGGCCATAACTATGGCTACACCTTC.

The V and J genes are TRBV7-2 and TRBJ1-6, with 9 bases aligning to TRBD1. The junction had 1 base not matched to a gene; V was cut back by 1 base and J by 6 bases. The CDR3 consists of 15 residues. The germline CDR1 and CDR2 sequences are SGHTA and FQGNSA. For the CDR3, the DNA is TGTGCCAGCAGCTTAGACAGGGGGCTTAATTCACCCCTCCACTTT. Translating gives CASSLDRGLNSPLHF.

The genes are TRBV6-5 and TRBJ1-5; D gene ambiguous. CDR1 is MNHEY and CDR2 is SVGAGI in the germline V gene. Trimming took off 5 bases at V and 9 bases at J, with 14 bases between the two ends. The CDR3 loop spans 13 amino acids. CDR3 sequence (DNA): TGTGCCAGCAGTATGACACCGGGAAGGCCCCAGCATTTT. It translates to CASSMTPGRPQHF.

The CDR3 region is CASSLGLAGKDTQYF. The CDR3 coding sequence is TGCGCCAGCAGCTTGGGGCTAGCGGGAAAAGATACGCAGTATTTT. The chain joins TRBV5-1 to TRBJ2-3; 9 bases line up with TRBD2. V lost 0 bases and J lost 5; bases outside the gene matches: 4. The CDR3 runs to 15 residues. Germline V gene sequence: CDR1 SGHRS, CDR2 YFSETQ.

This sequence joins TRBV10-3 and TRBJ2-7; no definite D call. The length of the CDR3 is 14 residues. The V end lost 5 bases, the J end lost 6 bases, and 17 bases lay between the germline ends. The germline V gene has CDR1 ENHRY and CDR2 SYGVKD. CDR3 sequence reads: CAISPRSLVTEQYF. The CDR3 region has the DNA TGTGCCATCAGTCCACGGAGTCTAGTCACCGAGCAGTACTTC.

This clone turned up a few times. The chain is built from TRBV6-5 and TRBJ2-1; D unresolved. Between the trimmed V and J ends, which lost 6 bases and 2 bases, there was a span of 11 bases. This CDR3 is built from 14 residues. The germline gives CDR1 MNHEY, CDR2 SVGAGI. The CDR3 here is CASRNTAAYNEQFF. The CDR3 bases are TGTGCCAGCAGGAATACGGCAGCCTACAATGAGCAGTTCTTC.

A few counts support this clone. The chain employs TRBV11-2 and TRBJ2-3, with 8 bases fitting TRBD2. Germline-derived CDR1 and CDR2 are SGHAT and FQNNGV. Unmatched junction bases numbered 5, after V lost 1 base and J lost 2 bases. The CDR3 contains 16 residues. The CDR3 DNA reads as TGTGCCAGCAGCTTAGCTCTCGGGAGGGCCACAGATACGCAGTATTTT. It encodes CASSLALGRATDTQYF.

The CDR3 DNA is TGTGCCAGCAGTTTAAATCCCCAGGGTGGGTCTACAGATACGCAGTATTTT. This encodes CASSLNPQGGSTDTQYF. J is TRBJ2-3 and V is TRBV27; D may be TRBD1 (5 bases). In germline, CDR1 is MNHEY, CDR2 SMNVEV (reference sequence). The CDR3 totals 17 residues. V was pared by 2 bases and J by 3 bases, with 18 bases between.

This chain joins TRBV7-3 and TRBJ2-3; D is possibly TRBD1 (6 bases). The CDR3 extends over 16 amino acids. Germline CDR1 and CDR2: SGHTA and FQGTGA. The ends were cut back, 0 bases at V and 5 bases at J, with 15 bases in the middle. The CDR3 coding sequence is TGTGCCAGCAGCTTAACAGGGGGACCCGCGGGAGATACGCAGTATTTT. This codes for CASSLTGGPAGDTQYF.

This chain joins TRBV5-8 and TRBJ2-3; D possibly corresponds to TRBD2 (6 bases). Germline V lookup: CDR1 SGHTS, CDR2 YDEGEE. This CDR3 is 15 amino acids long. V lost 0 bases, J lost 2 bases, and 10 bases lay in between. CDR3: CASSLASAYTDTQYF. In nucleotides, the CDR3 is TGTGCCAGCAGCTTGGCTAGCGCGTACACAGATACGCAGTATTTT.

This chain joins TRBV14 and TRBJ2-1, with 9 bases aligning to TRBD2. V shed 4 bases, J shed 4 bases, and the junction held 2 bases outside the gene matches. Germline loops: CDR1 SGHDN, CDR2 FVKESK. The CDR3 has 14 amino acids. In DNA form, the CDR3 reads TGTGCCAGCAGCCGGACTAGCGTATACAATGAGCAGTTCTTC. Translated: CASSRTSVYNEQFF.

This rearrangement joins TRBV27 to TRBJ2-5; D gene ambiguous. The germline V gene encodes CDR1 MNHEY and CDR2 SMNVEV (reference sequence). V gave up 5 bases and J gave up 5 bases, with 15 bases separating them. CDR3 length equals 14 residues. The DNA for the CDR3 is TGTGCCAGCAGTGCCCTATGGGATAGGGAGACCCAGTACTTC. It yields the protein CASSALWDRETQYF.

The V call is TRBV7-3, the J call TRBJ2-1; possibly TRBD2 for D (5 bases). Trimming pared 5 bases from V and 8 bases from J, leaving 16 bases between. Germline-derived CDR1 and CDR2 are SGHTA and FQGTGA. This CDR3 region has 14 residues. CDR3 bases: TGTGCCAGCAGCCGGGGTGATTCTTTCGATGAGCAGTTCTTC. Translation gives CASSRGDSFDEQFF. The full variable domain, with the rest looked up from reference TRBV7-3 and TRBJ2-1, is GAGVSQTPSNKVTEKGKYVELRCDPISGHTALYWYRQSLGQGPEFLIYFQGTGAADDSGLPNDRFFAVRPEGSVSTLKIQRTERGDSAVYLCASSRGDSFDEQFFGPGTRLTVL.

The chain couples TRBV28 to TRBJ2-2, with TRBD1 identical over 7 bases. CDR1 MDHEN and CDR2 SYDVKM come from the germline V gene. This CDR3 region has 16 residues. The V segment lost 4 bases and the J segment 5 bases; nucleotides outside the gene matches: 10. For the CDR3, the DNA is TGTGCCAGCAGTTATGTGAGACAGGGCGGTACCGGGGAGCTGTTTTTT. Translating gives CASSYVRQGGTGELFF.

This clone was observed a single time. This chain links TRBV7-8 with TRBJ2-1; 12 bases are shared with TRBD2. Germline CDR1 reads SGHVS; CDR2 reads FQNEAQ. This CDR3 has 18 amino acids. V was pared by 5 bases and J by 1 base, with 9 bases of the junction left unmatched. The CDR3 nucleotides read TGTGCCAGCAGCACCCGGCTAGCGGGAGGGCCGTCCTACAATGAGCAGTTCTTC. Its translation is CASSTRLAGGPSYNEQFF.

The J gene is TRBJ2-1, the V gene TRBV10-1; 10 bases line up with TRBD2. This CDR3 is 16 amino acids long. After removal of 2 bases from V and 4 bases from J, the junction contained 5 bases not matched to a gene. Germline assignment: CDR1 WNHNN and CDR2 SYGVQD (reference sequence). The chain's CDR3 is CASSELGTSAYNEQFF. The CDR3 DNA reads TGCGCCAGCAGTGAGCTGGGGACTAGCGCATACAATGAGCAGTTCTTC.

The genes are TRBV5-1 and TRBJ2-7; 7 bases map to TRBD1. Trimming took 0 bases from V and 5 from J; bases not matched to a gene: 5. The germline V gene encodes CDR1 SGHRS and CDR2 YFSETQ. There are 14 residues in the CDR3. The CDR3 spells CASSLEQGLDEQYF. CDR3 DNA sequence: TGCGCCAGCAGCTTGGAACAGGGGTTGGACGAGCAGTACTTC.

The chain combines TRBV6-2 or TRBV6-3 with TRBJ2-5; D gene ambiguous. Germline CDR1 and CDR2: MNHEY and SVGEGT. Trimming shortened V by 0 bases and J by 4 bases, and 15 bases separated the two germline ends. The CDR3 runs 16 residues. The chain's CDR3 is CASSYSPYAGGETQYF. The CDR3 DNA sequence: TGTGCCAGCAGTTACTCGCCGTATGCCGGCGGAGAGACCCAGTACTTC.